Shown below are 24 T cell receptor beta chains from a single sample sequenced in a study of cytomegalovirus exposure and HLA in healthy donors. PCR employed 60 Vbeta and 13 Jbeta primers. Here immunoSEQ multiplex PCR was the method, and the copy in TCRdb shows in-frame clones only, minus some. The table lists approximately 190,000 clones. Sequenced: PBMCs. These receptors all come from a boy between 5 and 17 years old in good health and CMV-seronegative.

V gene TRBV7-3 combines with J gene TRBJ1-3, with D unclear. The CDR3 is made up of 16 amino acids. The V end lost 4 bases, the J end lost 4 bases, and 17 bases lay between the germline ends. CDR1 is SGHTA, CDR2 FQGTGA, per germline. The CDR3 reads CASSSARWAKGNTIYF. The CDR3 region has the DNA TGTGCCAGCAGCTCCGCGCGCTGGGCGAAAGGAAACACCATATATTTT.

The chain employs TRBV4-2 and TRBJ2-1, with TRBD1 as a possible D gene (6 bases). Germline CDR1 is LGHNA and CDR2 is YNFKEQ. The CDR3 consists of 13 residues. The germline V and J ends were trimmed by 4 bases and 8 bases, with 12 bases remaining between them. The CDR3 DNA is TGTGCCAGCAGCCGGGACGAGGGGGATGAGCAGTTCTTC. It codes for CASSRDEGDEQFF.

The chain employs TRBV20-1 and TRBJ2-4; no firm D call. This CDR3 is 11 amino acids long. The V and J ends lost 3 bases and 9 bases respectively, with 9 bases between them. Germline CDR1 is DFQATT and CDR2 is SNEGSKA (reference sequence). As DNA, the CDR3 is TGCAGTGCTAGCCACGGTGGCATTCAGTACTTC. Translation: CSASHGGIQYF.

CDR3 nucleotide sequence: TGTGCCAGCAGCCGACAGATATACTATGGCTACACCTTC. Amino acids: CASSRQIYYGYTF. The chain carries TRBV6-1 and TRBJ1-2; D may be TRBD1 (5 bases). The germline gives CDR1 MNHNS, CDR2 SASEGT. The CDR3 is made up of 13 amino acids. Trimming shortened V by 6 bases and J by 3 bases, and 11 bases separated the two germline ends.

The chain is built from TRBV15 and TRBJ1-4; 9 bases are a match to TRBD1. CDR1 LNHNV and CDR2 YYDKDF come from the germline V gene (reference sequence). The CDR3 is 16 residues long. V shed 2 bases and J 6 bases; nucleotides not matched to a gene: 7. The CDR3 nucleotides read TGTGCCACCAGCAGAACCACAGGGGGCGGGGATGAAAAACTGTTTTTT. Amino acids: CATSRTTGGGDEKLFF.

The rearrangement uses TRBV18 and TRBJ1-1; 8 positions match TRBD1. V trimming: 1 base; J trimming: 3 bases; junction bases outside the gene matches: 4. Germline CDR1 is KGHSH and CDR2 is LQKENI. The CDR3 covers 15 residues. The CDR3 protein is CASSPRQGADTEAFF. The CDR3 region has the DNA TGTGCCAGCTCACCACGGCAGGGGGCGGACACTGAAGCTTTCTTT.

Remarks on this clone: This sample also contains other DNA sequences that code for the same CDR3. CDR3 sequence reads: CASSRTSGGRETQYF. The CDR3 coding sequence is TGTGCCAGTAGTAGGACTAGCGGGGGAAGGGAGACCCAGTACTTC. The V and J genes are TRBV19 and TRBJ2-5, with TRBD2 matching 13 bases. The CDR3 length is 15 residues. V trimming: 4 bases; J trimming: 5 bases; junction bases outside the gene matches: 4. The germline V gene has CDR1 LNHDA and CDR2 SQIVND (reference sequence).

The CDR3 DNA reads as TGTGCCAGTTTCACCGGGACTCCCCAAGAGACCCAGTACTTC. Protein sequence: CASFTGTPQETQYF. The rearrangement uses TRBV2 and TRBJ2-5, with D possibly matching TRBD2 (6 bases). The CDR3 is 14 amino acids. The germline CDR1 and CDR2 sequences are SNHLY and FYNNEI. The V end lost 9 bases, the J end lost 1 base, and 15 bases lay between the germline ends. The entire variable domain, with the rest obtained from reference TRBV2 and TRBJ2-5, is as follows: EPEVTQTPSHQVTQMGQEVILRCVPISNHLYFYWYRQILGQKVEFLVSFYNNEISEKSEIFDDQFSVERPDGSNFTLKIRSTKLEDSAMYFCASFTGTPQETQYFGPGTRLLVL.

The rearrangement joins TRBV28 to TRBJ1-5; 10 bases align to TRBD1. The CDR3 totals 16 residues. The V segment lost 6 bases and the J segment 2 bases; nucleotides outside the gene matches: 7. From germline, CDR1 is MDHEN and CDR2 SYDVKM. This CDR3 reads CASSPRGTGGNQPQHF. CDR3 DNA: TGTGCCAGCAGCCCCCGAGGGACAGGGGGCAATCAGCCCCAGCATTTT. The whole variable domain, remainder taken from reference TRBV28 and TRBJ1-5, is DVKVTQSSRYLVKRTGEKVFLECVQDMDHENMFWYRQDPGLGLRLIYFSYDVKMKEKGDIPEGYSVSREKKERFSLILESASTNQTSMYLCASSPRGTGGNQPQHFGDGTRLSIL.

The chain recombines TRBV10-1 with TRBJ1-2; the D is unclear. V lost 3 bases and J lost 1, with 6 bases in between. CDR3 length equals 13 residues. The germline CDR1 and CDR2 sequences are WNHNN and SYGVQD (reference sequence). CDR3 DNA sequence: TGCGCCAGCAGTGACGGACTTAACTATGGCTACACCTTC. It specifies CASSDGLNYGYTF.

The chain carries TRBV9 and TRBJ2-7; TRBD1 is a possible D gene (6 bases). V was pared by 0 bases and J by 0 bases, with 10 bases between. The CDR3 has 15 amino acids. Germline lookup yields CDR1 SGDLS and CDR2 YYNGEE. DNA for the CDR3: TGTGCCAGCAGCGTAGGAGACAGGAGCTCCTACGAGCAGTACTTC. The encoded protein is CASSVGDRSSYEQYF.

The rearrangement links TRBV6-5 to TRBJ1-2; D is perhaps TRBD1 (5 bases). Germline V gene lookup returns CDR1 MNHEY and CDR2 SVGAGI. The V end was cut by 0 bases, the J end by 8 bases, with 19 bases between. This CDR3 has 16 residues. For the CDR3, the DNA is TGTGCCAGCAGTTACTCGGGGGGTGTGCCTTTCTGGGGCTACACCTTC. Protein: CASSYSGGVPFWGYTF.

The chain has TRBV19 and TRBJ2-4, with D possibly TRBD1 on 7 matching bases. The CDR3 spans 15 residues. V was trimmed by 7 bases and J by 6 bases, leaving 19 bases between them. Germline V gene data show CDR1 as LNHDA and CDR2 as SQIVND (reference sequence). This CDR3 reads CASTPVSGGINIQYF. The CDR3 DNA follows: TGTGCCAGTACCCCGGTGTCAGGGGGGATAAACATTCAGTACTTC.

The chain links TRBV27 to TRBJ2-7, with D hard to call. The V end was cut by 6 bases, the J end by 3 bases, with 15 bases between. The CDR3 contains 14 residues. Germline V gives CDR1 MNHEY, CDR2 SMNVEV (reference sequence). CDR3 amino acids: CASRLDGGGYEQYF. CDR3 bases: TGTGCCAGCAGGCTAGACGGTGGTGGCTACGAGCAGTACTTC.

The chain combines TRBV2 with TRBJ2-5, with 8 bases aligning to TRBD1. The J call is doubtful: the DNA matches TRBJ2-7 better. The germline V gene encodes CDR1 SNHLY and CDR2 FYNNEI. The CDR3 consists of 15 residues. CDR3 residues: CASKGQGIDSYEQYF. The CDR3 DNA sequence: TGTGCCAGCAAAGGACAGGGAATTGACTCCTACGAGCAGTACTTC.

The J gene is TRBJ2-7, the V gene TRBV11-1, with 9 bases fitting TRBD2. This CDR3 spans 16 amino acids. Germline CDR1 and CDR2: SGHAT and FQDESV (reference sequence). V was pared by 9 bases and J by 2 bases, with 14 bases of the junction left unmatched. The CDR3 here is CAREQGSLAGTYEQYF. The CDR3 nucleotides are TGTGCCAGGGAACAGGGTAGTCTAGCGGGAACCTACGAGCAGTACTTC.

The chain couples TRBV9 to TRBJ2-7; D might be TRBD1 (5 bases). The V gene lost 5 bases and the J gene lost 9 bases, with 9 bases spanning the gap. Germline CDR1 and CDR2: SGDLS and YYNGEE. The CDR3 covers 10 residues. This CDR3 reads CASRVRGQYF. The CDR3 nucleotides read TGTGCCAGCAGGGTAAGGGGGCAGTACTTC. Drawing the rest from reference TRBV9 and TRBJ2-7, the complete variable domain is DSGVTQTPKHLITATGQRVTLRCSPRSGDLSVYWYQQSLDQGLQFLIQYYNGEERAKGNILERFSAQQFPDLHSELNLSSLELGDSALYFCASRVRGQYFGPGTRLTVT.

The chain uses TRBV5-1 and TRBJ1-2; TRBD1 aligns across 11 bases. The CDR3 extends over 16 amino acids. From germline, CDR1 is SGHRS and CDR2 YFSETQ. V shed 4 bases, J shed 3 bases, and the junction held 8 bases outside the gene matches. DNA of the CDR3: TGCGCCAGCAGCCTGGACAGGGGGCTGGGAGACTATGGCTACACCTTC. This encodes CASSLDRGLGDYGYTF.

The V call is TRBV6-1, the J call TRBJ1-1; 9 bases line up with TRBD1. J lost 6 bases, V lost 0 bases, and 8 bases had no gene match. The CDR3 has 16 amino acids. Germline CDR1 and CDR2: MNHNS and SASEGT. Here the CDR3 reads CASSEARRQGVAEAFF. CDR3 sequence (DNA): TGTGCCAGCAGTGAAGCTAGGCGACAGGGGGTCGCTGAAGCTTTCTTT.

The V call is TRBV30, the J call TRBJ2-4; D remains ambiguous. The CDR3 runs to 11 residues. Germline CDR1 and CDR2: GTSNPN and SVGIG (reference sequence). Trimming pared 0 bases from V and 8 bases from J, leaving 5 bases between. CDR3 residues: CAWSVSHIQYF. The CDR3 coding sequence is TGTGCCTGGAGTGTATCTCACATTCAGTACTTC. The full variable domain, in which reference TRBV30 and TRBJ2-4 provide the parts outside the CDR3, is SQTIHQWPATLVQPVGSPLSLECTVEGTSNPNLYWYRQAAGRGLQLLFYSVGIGQISSEVPQNLSASRPQDRQFILSSKKLLLSDSGFYLCAWSVSHIQYFGAGTRLSVL.

This sequence joins TRBV30 and TRBJ2-1; D is unresolved. The germline gives CDR1 GTSNPN, CDR2 SVGIG (reference sequence). Trimming removed 4 bases from V and 3 bases from J, with 13 bases in between. This CDR3 is 14 amino acids long. The CDR3 DNA reads TGTGCCTGGAATTACGGGTCCGACTACAATGAGCAGTTCTTC. The encoded protein is CAWNYGSDYNEQFF.

The CDR3 reads CASSRRDREETQYF. CDR3 coding DNA: TGTGCCAGCAGTCGACGGGACAGGGAAGAGACCCAGTACTTC. The chain joins TRBV28 to TRBJ2-5; 9 nucleotides align to TRBD1. This CDR3 has 14 amino acids. The V gene end was trimmed by 5 bases and the J gene end by 3 bases; junction bases not matched to a gene: 4. Germline CDR1 is MDHEN and CDR2 is SYDVKM.

The J gene is TRBJ2-7, the V gene TRBV6-1; 9 bases align to TRBD1. The trim removed 6 bases at V and 3 bases at J, leaving 6 bases unmatched. CDR3 length equals 14 residues. Germline loops: CDR1 MNHNS, CDR2 SASEGT. The CDR3 DNA sequence: TGTGCCAGCAGCCAACGGGACAGGGACTACGAGCAGTACTTC. It codes for CASSQRDRDYEQYF.

CDR3 DNA: TGTGCCCTCAGCCGGGACACAGCCTACGAGCAGTACTTC. This gives the protein CALSRDTAYEQYF. The chain employs TRBV7-9 and TRBJ2-7, with D perhaps TRBD1 (6 bases). V lost 11 bases, J lost 2 bases, and 16 bases lay in between. CDR3 length: 13 residues. Germline V lookup: CDR1 SEHNR, CDR2 FQNEAQ (reference sequence).